Below, 32 T cell receptor beta chains from the same sample are listed, as sequenced in a study of blood T cells in healthy people across ages. Using a J-beta primer mix together with a sample-barcoded 5' primer, a second PCR was run for about 6 to 11 cycles. TCRdb passed the 5' RACE reads through MiXCR, listing each CDR3 protein once. The data hold under 2,000,000 distinct CDR3 sequences, with around 50% observed a single time. Sample: blood. These receptor sequences come from a woman aged 40 to 50 in good health.

The chain has TRBV20-1 and TRBJ2-1, with 9 bases that match TRBD2. The V and J ends lost 5 bases and 6 bases, in that order; junction bases with no gene match: 5. CDR3 length: 13 amino acids. The V gene's germline CDR1 is DFQATT and CDR2 SNEGSKA (reference sequence). DNA of the CDR3: TGCAGTGCTCCGGCGACTAGCGGCAATGAGCAGTTCTTC. This gives the protein CSAPATSGNEQFF.

J is TRBJ1-2 and V is TRBV5-1; no clear D gene. CDR1 SGHRS and CDR2 YFSETQ come from the germline V gene. The CDR3 extends over 13 amino acids. The germline V and J ends were trimmed by 1 base and 4 bases, with 8 bases remaining between them. The CDR3: CASSLMESYGYTF. The CDR3 nucleotides read TGCGCCAGCAGCTTGATGGAGTCCTATGGCTACACCTTC.

This clonotype was counted only a few times. The DNA of the CDR3 is TGTGCCAGCAGCTCTGGACAGGGACATAGGAAGCAGTTCTTC. Residues: CASSSGQGHRKQFF. This rearrangement joins TRBV11-1 to TRBJ2-1; 8 nucleotides line up with TRBD1. The trim removed 4 bases at V and 11 bases at J, leaving 10 bases unmatched. The CDR3 contains 14 residues. Germline CDR1 and CDR2: SGHAT and FQDESV (reference sequence).

This clonotype was detected only a few times. V is TRBV7-2 and J is TRBJ2-4; D is perhaps TRBD2 (5 bases). The CDR3 is made up of 16 amino acids. The V end was cut by 3 bases, the J end by 0 bases, with 12 bases between. The V gene's germline CDR1 is SGHTA and CDR2 FQGNSA. The CDR3 nucleotides read TGTGCCAGCAGCTTTACCGGGGTCCAAGCCAAAAACATTCAGTACTTC. Its protein product is CASSFTGVQAKNIQYF.

This clonotype showed up just a few times. The V and J genes are TRBV9 and TRBJ2-3; D unresolved. Germline loops: CDR1 SGDLS, CDR2 YYNGEE. The CDR3 runs 15 residues. V was trimmed by 0 bases and J by 2 bases, leaving 10 bases between them. The CDR3 spells CASSVDGAHTDTQYF. DNA of the CDR3: TGTGCCAGCAGCGTAGATGGAGCACACACAGATACGCAGTATTTT.

This clonotype was seen repeatedly, ten times or more. The chain links TRBV27 to TRBJ2-4; D is possibly TRBD2 (6 bases). The CDR3 spans 15 residues. Per the germline V gene, CDR1 is MNHEY and CDR2 is SMNVEV (reference sequence). V lost 2 bases, J lost 2 bases, and 10 bases lay in between. Here the CDR3 reads CASSLGGNSKNIQYF. CDR3 DNA: TGTGCCAGCAGTTTAGGGGGGAATTCCAAAAACATTCAGTACTTC.

The rearrangement links TRBV12-3 or TRBV12-4 to TRBJ2-1; TRBD2 agrees at 12 bases. The CDR3 consists of 18 residues. V shed 9 bases and J 3 bases; nucleotides not matched to a gene: 15. CDR3 nucleotide sequence: TGTGCCAGTCTCTTTCTAGCGGGGGGGCCTTACTACTACAATGAGCAGTTCTTC. This sequence encodes CASLFLAGGPYYYNEQFF.

The V and J genes are TRBV7-9 and TRBJ1-5, with TRBD1 as a possible D gene (6 bases). The CDR3 is made up of 14 amino acids. V was shortened by 5 bases and J by 5 bases, with 13 bases between the two germline ends. Per the germline V gene, CDR1 is SEHNR and CDR2 is FQNEAQ (reference sequence). CDR3: CASSQSDRYQPQHF. The CDR3 DNA is TGTGCCAGCAGCCAATCCGACAGGTATCAGCCCCAGCATTTT.

V is TRBV28 and J is TRBJ2-5; 13 nucleotides align to TRBD2. CDR1 and CDR2 (germline): MDHEN, SYDVKM. CDR3 length: 18 amino acids. The V and J ends lost 6 bases and 5 bases, in that order; junction bases with no gene match: 15. The CDR3 DNA reads TGTGCCAGCAGCCTCAATGGACCTCCGGGACTAGCGGGGGAGACCCAGTACTTC. It encodes CASSLNGPPGLAGETQYF. Based on the CDR3 plus reference TRBV28 and TRBJ2-5, the full variable domain is DVKVTQSSRYLVKRTGEKVFLECVQDMDHENMFWYRQDPGLGLRLIYFSYDVKMKEKGDIPEGYSVSREKKERFSLILESASTNQTSMYLCASSLNGPPGLAGETQYFGPGTRLLVL.

V is TRBV3-1 and J is TRBJ2-5; D may be TRBD1 or TRBD2 (6 bases each). From germline, CDR1 is LGHDT and CDR2 YNNKEL (reference sequence). The CDR3 has 15 residues. Trimming removed 4 bases from V and 5 bases from J, with 17 bases in between. CDR3 nucleotide sequence: TGTGCCAGCAGCCCTGTAGGGGGGCCCGCGGAGACCCAGTACTTC. Protein: CASSPVGGPAETQYF.

In its sample, this clonotype was seen a few times. This sequence joins TRBV7-2 and TRBJ2-7; 7 bases are shared with TRBD1. Germline V gene lookup returns CDR1 SGHTA and CDR2 FQGNSA. The CDR3 consists of 15 residues. With 5 bases clipped from V and 1 base from J, the junction kept 8 bases outside the gene matches. The CDR3 DNA reads TGTGCCAGCAGCCAACTGACAGGGCTTTCCTACGAGCAGTACTTC. Amino acid sequence: CASSQLTGLSYEQYF.

The CDR3 loop reads CASSVEPNSYNEQFF. In nucleotides, the CDR3 is TGTGCCAGCAGCGTAGAGCCCAACTCCTACAATGAGCAGTTCTTC. The chain combines TRBV9 with TRBJ2-1, with D hard to call. The CDR3 spans 15 residues. Trimming removed 0 bases at V and 0 bases at J, with 7 bases between. CDR1 and CDR2 (germline): SGDLS, YYNGEE.

The V call is TRBV20-1, the J call TRBJ2-3, with 10 bases matching TRBD2. Germline assignment: CDR1 DFQATT and CDR2 SNEGSKA (reference sequence). J lost 2 bases, V lost 2 bases, and 4 bases had no gene match. This CDR3 has 15 residues. CDR3 nucleotides: TGCAGTGCTAGACCCCTAGCGGGAGACACAGATACGCAGTATTTT. This gives the protein CSARPLAGDTDTQYF.

V usage is TRBV6-2 or TRBV6-3 and J usage is TRBJ2-3; D not resolved. V lost 2 bases to trimming and J lost 6 bases, with 18 bases between them. The CDR3 has 16 residues. From germline, CDR1 is MNHEY and CDR2 SVGEGT. CDR3 DNA sequence: TGTGCCAGCAGTTACCCCCTCACAAGGTATCCTGATACGCAGTATTTT. Its translation: CASSYPLTRYPDTQYF.

This chain connects TRBV12-3 or TRBV12-4 to TRBJ2-5, with D hard to call. V shed 6 bases and J shed 3 bases, with 14 bases lying between them. The CDR3 has 14 residues. The CDR3 sequence is CASRVETWKETQYF. Written as DNA, the CDR3 is TGTGCCAGCAGAGTTGAGACGTGGAAAGAGACCCAGTACTTC.

This rearrangement joins TRBV7-3 to TRBJ2-7, with 7 bases fitting TRBD2. The length of the CDR3 is 12 residues. The V segment lost 5 bases and the J segment 6 bases; nucleotides outside the gene matches: 4. Per germline, CDR1 SGHTA and CDR2 FQGTGA. CDR3 amino acids: CASSPLAFEQYF. In nucleotides, the CDR3 is TGTGCCAGCAGCCCACTAGCGTTCGAGCAGTACTTC.

This rearrangement joins TRBV7-9 to TRBJ1-2, with D hard to call. V gave up 5 bases and J gave up 10 bases, with 17 bases separating them. The CDR3 consists of 13 residues. Germline values: CDR1 SEHNR, CDR2 FQNEAQ (reference sequence). CDR3 nucleotides: TGTGCCAGCAGCAGGGATGGGGTAGATGACTACACCTTC. Its protein product is CASSRDGVDDYTF. The variable domain in full, completed from reference TRBV7-9 and TRBJ1-2, reads DTGVSQNPRHKITKRGQNVTFRCDPISEHNRLYWYRQTLGQGPEFLTYFQNEAQLEKSRLLSDRFSAERPKGSFSTLEIQRTEQGDSAMYLCASSRDGVDDYTFGSGTRLTVV.

The chain has TRBV25-1 and TRBJ2-5, with TRBD1 matching 7 bases. The CDR3 contains 14 residues. After removal of 4 bases from V and 3 bases from J, the junction contained 5 bases not matched to a gene. From germline, CDR1 is MGHDK and CDR2 SYGVNS. This CDR3 is CASSASRGKETQYF. The CDR3, as DNA: TGTGCCAGCAGTGCAAGCAGGGGGAAAGAGACCCAGTACTTC.

This clonotype was observed a few times. The V call is TRBV29-1, the J call TRBJ2-3; 7 bases agree with TRBD1. The CDR3 extends over 13 amino acids. Germline values: CDR1 SQVTM, CDR2 ANQGSEA. Trimming took 7 bases from V and 3 from J; bases not matched to a gene: 7. The CDR3 sequence is CSGQGLGTDTQYF. Here the CDR3 DNA reads TGCAGCGGACAGGGTCTTGGGACAGATACGCAGTATTTT.

The chain has TRBV2 and TRBJ1-1; D gene ambiguous. The V end was cut by 2 bases, the J end by 0 bases, with 10 bases between. The V gene's germline CDR1 is SNHLY and CDR2 FYNNEI. The CDR3 runs to 15 residues. CDR3 in amino acids: CASSEWAEMNTEAFF. The CDR3 region has the DNA TGTGCCAGCAGTGAATGGGCAGAAATGAACACTGAAGCTTTCTTT.

This clonotype appeared a few times. The V and J genes are TRBV7-6 and TRBJ2-1, with 13 bases matching TRBD2. The trim removed 2 bases at V and 5 bases at J, leaving 6 bases unmatched. The germline gives CDR1 SGHVS, CDR2 FNYEAQ. The CDR3 consists of 17 residues. CDR3 in amino acids: CASSLTSGGALHNEQFF. The CDR3 bases are TGTGCCAGCAGCTTAACTAGCGGGGGGGCATTGCACAATGAGCAGTTCTTC.

This sequence joins TRBV11-2 and TRBJ2-5; 10 bases are shared with TRBD1. V lost 10 bases and J lost 3; bases outside the gene matches: 11. Per the germline V gene, CDR1 is SGHAT and CDR2 is FQNNGV. The CDR3 extends over 15 amino acids. The DNA of the CDR3 is TGTGCCACCACCAGACAGGGGGCGAATGAAGAGACCCAGTACTTC. This gives the protein CATTRQGANEETQYF.

The sample holds a few counts of this clonotype. The rearrangement uses TRBV7-9 and TRBJ1-2; unclear D gene. The germline V and J ends were trimmed by 1 base and 4 bases, with 10 bases remaining between them. Germline CDR1 and CDR2: SEHNR and FQNEAQ (reference sequence). There are 14 residues in the CDR3. The CDR3 region is CASSLGGQPYGYTF. Here the CDR3 DNA reads TGTGCCAGCAGCTTAGGAGGGCAGCCCTATGGCTACACCTTC.

As regards this clonotype: Given a much more abundant clone one base away, this may be a read error. CDR3 nucleotides: TGCAGCGTGATGCTAGCGGGGGGATACAATGAGCAGTTCTTC. Translating gives CSVMLAGGYNEQFF. The rearrangement joins TRBV29-1 to TRBJ2-1; 11 bases are shared with TRBD2. The CDR3 length is 14 residues. CDR1 and CDR2 (germline): SQVTM, ANQGSEA. After removal of 6 bases from V and 4 bases from J, the junction contained 5 bases not matched to a gene.

This chain joins TRBV12-3 or TRBV12-4 and TRBJ2-7, with TRBD2 as a possible D gene (6 bases). The CDR3 totals 13 residues. V was trimmed by 5 bases and J by 6 bases, leaving 14 bases between them. In nucleotides, the CDR3 is TGTGCCAGCAGTCGCCCCGGGGGAGCCGAGCAGTACTTC. It is translated as CASSRPGGAEQYF.

This clonotype was picked up a small number of times. This sequence joins TRBV20-1 and TRBJ2-7, with D possibly TRBD2 on 6 matching bases. The length of the CDR3 is 15 residues. Germline lookup yields CDR1 DFQATT and CDR2 SNEGSKA (reference sequence). V lost 6 bases and J 1 base, leaving 19 bases between the germline ends. The CDR3 region has the DNA TGCAGTGCCAAAGGGCGGGGTACGGGATCCTACGAGCAGTACTTC. Protein: CSAKGRGTGSYEQYF.

The table lists this clonotype with a few counts. The rearrangement links TRBV20-1 to TRBJ1-5, with D perhaps TRBD1 (6 bases). Germline-derived CDR1 and CDR2 are DFQATT and SNEGSKA (reference sequence). The CDR3 loop spans 15 amino acids. V was cut by 6 bases and J by 1 base, with 16 bases left in between. The CDR3 nucleotides are TGCAGTGCCAGCCCGTGGGGGGGCAGCAATCAGCCCCAGCATTTT. This encodes CSASPWGGSNQPQHF.

This chain joins TRBV11-1 and TRBJ2-2; no firm D call. CDR1 and CDR2 from the germline V gene are SGHAT and FQDESV (reference sequence). CDR3 length: 12 residues. Trimming stripped 4 bases from V and 6 bases from J, with 6 bases between. The CDR3: CASSYSPGELFF. The DNA for the CDR3 is TGTGCCAGCAGCTATAGCCCCGGGGAGCTGTTTTTT.

This clonotype appeared many times. The chain links TRBV29-1 to TRBJ2-5; maybe TRBD2 (5 bases). This CDR3 has 12 amino acids. Trimming pared 4 bases from V and 1 base from J, leaving 7 bases between. Germline assignment: CDR1 SQVTM and CDR2 ANQGSEA. The CDR3 coding sequence is TGCAGCGTTGTTGGACTCCAAGAGACCCAGTACTTC. It specifies CSVVGLQETQYF.

A single count supports this clonotype. The junction and the germline gene differ at one end; a read error may be behind it. V is TRBV6-2 or TRBV6-3 and J is TRBJ1-5; D possibly corresponds to TRBD1 (6 bases). This CDR3 is built from 16 residues. Germline V gene data show CDR1 as MNHEY and CDR2 as SVGEGT. Here the CDR3 reads CASAPLDRYSSQPQHF. CDR3 DNA sequence: TGTGCCAGCGCACCCCTGGACAGATATAGCAGTCAGCCCCAGCATTTT.

CDR3 sequence reads: CASSYEGGGYNEQFF. The CDR3 DNA reads as TGTGCCAGCAGTTACGAGGGGGGGGGCTACAATGAGCAGTTCTTC. The V call is TRBV6-2 or TRBV6-3, the J call TRBJ2-1; D is perhaps TRBD2 (7 bases). Germline V gives CDR1 MNHEY, CDR2 SVGEGT. Trimming cost V 2 bases and J 3 bases, with 11 bases left between them. The CDR3 is 15 residues long.

This clonotype was detected a few times. This rearrangement joins TRBV20-1 to TRBJ2-3, with a tentative D call TRBD2 (6 bases). CDR1 and CDR2 (germline): DFQATT, SNEGSKA (reference sequence). Trimming shortened V by 3 bases and J by 0 bases, and 13 bases separated the two germline ends. The length of the CDR3 is 15 residues. The CDR3 loop is CSASGAGMSTDTQYF. Written as DNA, the CDR3 is TGCAGTGCTAGCGGGGCGGGGATGAGCACAGATACGCAGTATTTT.